The 16 T cell receptor beta chains presented below share a single source sample, sequenced in a study of blood T cell repertoires in COVID-19. Repertoires were generated with immunoSEQ multiplex PCR, while TCRdb's copy carries only in-frame clones and drops some. The repertoire holds tens of thousands of clones, with approximately 89% as singletons. The specimen was peripheral blood. These receptors all come from a man between 60 and 70 years old with active or convalescent COVID-19.

The chain carries TRBV20-1 and TRBJ1-5; tentative D call: TRBD1 (5 bases). The germline V and J ends were trimmed by 6 bases and 11 bases, with 14 bases remaining between them. CDR1 and CDR2 from the germline V gene are DFQATT and SNEGSKA (reference sequence). The length of the CDR3 is 11 residues. CDR3: CSAAGIGSQHF. As DNA, the CDR3 is TGCAGTGCCGCAGGGATAGGGTCCCAGCATTTT.

The chain employs TRBV24-1 and TRBJ2-3, with a tentative D call TRBD1 (5 bases). Per germline, CDR1 KGHDR and CDR2 SFDVKD. Trimming took 11 bases from V and 0 from J, leaving 14 bases between them. CDR3 length equals 14 residues. CDR3 residues: CAIADRYSTDTQYF. In DNA form, the CDR3 reads TGTGCCATCGCCGACAGATATAGCACAGATACGCAGTATTTT.

V gene TRBV7-8 combines with J gene TRBJ2-7; D perhaps matches TRBD1 (6 bases). Germline V gene lookup returns CDR1 SGHVS and CDR2 FQNEAQ. Trimming left V 6 bases short and J 3 bases short, with 18 bases between. The CDR3 has 15 amino acids. The CDR3 sequence: CASSRGQIQSYEQYF. The CDR3 coding sequence is TGTGCCAGCAGTCGAGGACAGATCCAAAGCTACGAGCAGTACTTC.

The rearrangement uses TRBV6-5 and TRBJ1-1, with D perhaps TRBD1 (5 bases). CDR1 and CDR2 (germline): MNHEY, SVGAGI. The CDR3 is 14 residues long. The V end lost 2 bases, the J end lost 5 bases, and 12 bases lay between the germline ends. The CDR3 loop reads CASSYGQGGTEAFF. The CDR3 nucleotides are TGTGCCAGCAGTTACGGGCAGGGAGGGACTGAAGCTTTCTTT.

The chain employs TRBV9 and TRBJ1-2; 9 positions agree with TRBD1. This CDR3 contains 15 residues. Germline CDR1 and CDR2: SGDLS and YYNGEE. The J segment lost 5 bases and the V segment lost 0 bases, leaving 5 bases of the junction unmatched. This chain's CDR3 is CASSVADRGGYGYTF. The CDR3 region has the DNA TGTGCCAGCAGCGTAGCGGACAGGGGAGGATATGGCTACACCTTC.

This clone appeared a few times. J is TRBJ2-2 and V is TRBV5-4, with 7 bases matching TRBD2. With 3 bases clipped from V and 1 base from J, the junction kept 6 bases outside the gene matches. The CDR3 length is 16 residues. Germline CDR1 SGHNT, CDR2 YYREEE (reference sequence). The CDR3 region is CASSSKTSRNTGELFF. The CDR3 coding sequence is TGTGCCAGCAGCTCCAAGACTAGCAGGAACACCGGGGAGCTGTTTTTT.

The rearrangement uses TRBV6-5 and TRBJ1-2; no clear D gene. The CDR3 sequence is 14 residues long. The germline V gene has CDR1 MNHEY and CDR2 SVGAGI. The germline V and J ends were trimmed by 2 bases and 6 bases, with 13 bases remaining between them. The CDR3 coding sequence is TGTGCCAGCAGTTACGGTATGGGGAGGAATGGCTACACCTTC. Amino acid sequence: CASSYGMGRNGYTF.

The J gene is TRBJ2-6, the V gene TRBV27; 7 bases align to TRBD1. V dropped 5 bases and J dropped 3; count of bases not matched to a gene: 7. The CDR3 runs 16 residues. Germline CDR1 reads MNHEY; CDR2 reads SMNVEV (reference sequence). The CDR3, as DNA: TGTGCCAGCAGTCAGATCGACAGGGTTGGGGCCAACGTCCTGACTTTC. This gives the protein CASSQIDRVGANVLTF.

This clone appeared once. J is TRBJ1-1 and V is TRBV9, with TRBD1 matching 8 bases. The junction had 10 bases not matched to a gene; V was cut back by 0 bases and J by 3 bases. Germline V gene sequence: CDR1 SGDLS, CDR2 YYNGEE. The CDR3 has 17 amino acids. This CDR3 reads CASSVGTGSPPYTEAFF. CDR3 DNA: TGTGCCAGCAGCGTAGGGACAGGGAGTCCCCCCTACACTGAAGCTTTCTTT.

The J gene is TRBJ2-3, the V gene TRBV4-2, with D maybe TRBD1 (5 bases). Trimming shortened V by 1 base and J by 0 bases, and 5 bases separated the two germline ends. The CDR3 is 14 residues long. Germline V gives CDR1 LGHNA, CDR2 YNFKEQ. CDR3 in DNA: TGTGCCAGCAGCCAAGGACAGAGCACAGATACGCAGTATTTT. The encoded protein is CASSQGQSTDTQYF.

V gene TRBV21-1 combines with J gene TRBJ2-5; TRBD1 was called by the table and not checked on the DNA. TRBV21-1 is given as a pseudogene. This CDR3 is built from 17 residues. The CDR3 DNA sequence: TGTGCCAGCAGCAAAGGGCTGTGGGGACAGGGTAAAGAGACCCAGTACTTC. It is translated as CASSKGLWGQGKETQYF.

V is TRBV18 and J is TRBJ2-1; 10 bases are a match to TRBD2. CDR1 is KGHSH and CDR2 is LQKENI in the germline V gene. CDR3 length: 20 amino acids. The ends lost 0 bases at V and 0 bases at J; junction bases unmatched: 11. The CDR3 protein is CASSPPGPGTSARSYNEQFF. CDR3 DNA sequence: TGTGCCAGCTCACCACCGGGGCCAGGGACTAGCGCCCGCTCCTACAATGAGCAGTTCTTC.

A single count supports this clone. The V call is TRBV2, the J call TRBJ1-5; TRBD1 is a possible D gene (5 bases). Germline CDR1 is SNHLY and CDR2 is FYNNEI. The CDR3 has 14 residues. Trimming pared 3 bases from V and 6 bases from J, leaving 12 bases between. The CDR3 loop is CASSDWGRSQPQHF. CDR3 nucleotide sequence: TGTGCCAGCAGTGATTGGGGCCGGAGTCAGCCCCAGCATTTT.

The V and J genes are TRBV28 and TRBJ2-1; 10 nucleotides match TRBD2. The germline V gene has CDR1 MDHEN and CDR2 SYDVKM. The CDR3 is 15 amino acids. V lost 1 base, J lost 12 bases, and 9 bases stayed unmatched. The CDR3, as DNA: TGTGCCAGCAGTTTATCCACTGCTAGCGGGGGAGGGCAGTTCTTC. Amino acid sequence: CASSLSTASGGGQFF.

A few counts support this clone. The V gene is TRBV28, the J gene TRBJ1-5; D possibly corresponds to TRBD1 (5 bases). Germline CDR1 is MDHEN and CDR2 is SYDVKM. The V end was cut by 6 bases, the J end by 3 bases, with 12 bases between. The CDR3 loop spans 14 amino acids. The CDR3 DNA is TGTGCCAGCAGGACGGGGGGGTCCAATCAGCCCCAGCATTTT. It is translated as CASRTGGSNQPQHF.

The CDR3 sequence: CASSLSSLARETQYF. The CDR3 DNA reads TGTGCCAGCAGCTTATCTTCACTAGCGCGAGAGACCCAGTACTTC. The chain is built from TRBV7-7 and TRBJ2-5, with 7 bases lining up with TRBD2. With 2 bases clipped from V and 4 bases from J, the junction kept 7 bases outside the gene matches. CDR1 is SSHAT and CDR2 is FNYEAQ in the germline V gene (reference sequence). The CDR3 has 15 amino acids.